Listed below are T cell receptor beta chains from one sample, sequenced in a study of shared clonotypes between healthy human individuals. The assay was immunoSEQ multiplex PCR, and TCRdb's table has in-frame clones only and misses some. The repertoire holds fewer than 2.5 million clones, with approximately 93% as singletons. The sequencing input was naive CD4+ T cells from PBMCs. All receptors derive from a man between 18 and 29 years old in good health. Some clones in this sample may be carry-over from other donors' samples. The CDR3 runs from the conserved cysteine through the conserved F or W.

j_gene: TRBJ2-2; len: 14; v_gene: TRBV7-3; CDR3aa: CASSLTGATGELFF
j_gene: TRBJ2-7; len: 15; v_gene: TRBV28; CDR3aa: CASTHGLAAAYEQYF
j_gene: TRBJ1-5; len: 12; v_gene: TRBV27; CDR3aa: CASSRIAQPQHF
j_gene: TRBJ2-3; len: 15; v_gene: TRBV4-3; CDR3aa: CASSQDLRGTDTQYF
j_gene: TRBJ1-2; len: 11; v_gene: TRBV19; CDR3aa: CATPAVNGYTF
j_gene: TRBJ1-4; len: 19; v_gene: TRBV14; CDR3aa: CASSQYFTRGFSTNEKLFF
j_gene: TRBJ1-6; len: 14; v_gene: TRBV9; CDR3aa: CASSDGQGYSPLHF
j_gene: TRBJ1-5; len: 13; v_gene: TRBV4-1; CDR3aa: CASSHQGAQPQHF
j_gene: TRBJ2-7; len: 13; v_gene: TRBV27; CDR3aa: CASSFAGAYEQYF
j_gene: TRBJ2-4; len: 13; v_gene: TRBV19; CDR3aa: CASSIIGNNIQYF
j_gene: TRBJ2-3; len: 19; v_gene: TRBV7-2; CDR3aa: CASSLGGGLAGPSTDTQYF
j_gene: TRBJ2-7; len: 12; v_gene: TRBV5-4; CDR3aa: CASSFGDYEQYF
j_gene: TRBJ1-1; len: 15; v_gene: TRBV6-5; CDR3aa: CASSYSSGSGTEAFF
j_gene: TRBJ2-7; len: 14; v_gene: TRBV11-2; CDR3aa: CASSWTSGVDEQYF
j_gene: TRBJ2-7; len: 17; v_gene: TRBV9; CDR3aa: CASSRSSGSSAVYEQYF
j_gene: TRBJ1-6; len: 16; v_gene: TRBV6-5; CDR3aa: CASSYGLGSYNSPLHF
j_gene: TRBJ1-2; len: 13; v_gene: TRBV30; CDR3aa: CAWREAGPYGYTF
j_gene: TRBJ2-1; len: 15; v_gene: TRBV5-1; CDR3aa: CASRTGEASYNEQFF
j_gene: TRBJ2-1; len: 16; v_gene: TRBV10-3; CDR3aa: CAISESVGGSYNEQFF
j_gene: TRBJ2-7; len: 16; v_gene: TRBV27; CDR3aa: CASSSPPGQGAGEQYF
j_gene: TRBJ1-1; len: 16; v_gene: TRBV28; CDR3aa: CASSLWTVGRGTEAFF
j_gene: TRBJ1-1; len: 15; v_gene: TRBV28; CDR3aa: CASSLMGHRNTEAFF
j_gene: TRBJ2-3; len: 14; v_gene: TRBV5-1; CDR3aa: CASSLGQDADTQYF
j_gene: TRBJ1-5; len: 16; v_gene: TRBV19; CDR3aa: CASSIEGADSNQPQHF
j_gene: TRBJ1-4; len: 13; v_gene: TRBV6-1; CDR3aa: CASSQSGWEKLFF
j_gene: TRBJ1-5; len: 13; v_gene: TRBV5-1; CDR3aa: CASRPSPNQPQHF
j_gene: TRBJ2-1; len: 17; v_gene: TRBV7-3; CDR3aa: CASSLLAVWQGSNEQFF
j_gene: TRBJ1-5; len: 14; v_gene: TRBV6-1; CDR3aa: CASNRGTVNQPQHF
j_gene: TRBJ2-7; len: 14; v_gene: TRBV7-2; CDR3aa: CASSLGVTYYEQYF
j_gene: TRBJ1-3; len: 16; v_gene: TRBV18; CDR3aa: CASSPRTESSGNTIYF
j_gene: TRBJ2-5; len: 14; v_gene: TRBV19; CDR3aa: CASSRDKLQETQYF
j_gene: TRBJ2-7; len: 14; v_gene: TRBV5-1; CDR3aa: CASSLIQGTHEQYF
j_gene: TRBJ2-5; len: 14; v_gene: TRBV28; CDR3aa: CATKDSVGGETQYF
j_gene: TRBJ1-1; len: 15; v_gene: TRBV4-1; CDR3aa: CASSQGLTGGTEAFF
j_gene: TRBJ2-3; len: 15; v_gene: TRBV28; CDR3aa: CASSPRGSGTDTQYF
j_gene: TRBJ1-1; len: 17; v_gene: TRBV27; CDR3aa: CASSTLGTRDLNTEAFF
j_gene: TRBJ2-1; len: 13; v_gene: TRBV30; CDR3aa: CAHGQGWDNEQFF
j_gene: TRBJ2-3; len: 16; v_gene: TRBV7-9; CDR3aa: CASSPWDGRLTDTQYF
j_gene: TRBJ2-1; len: 15; v_gene: TRBV7-8; CDR3aa: CASSLAGLAGDEQFF
j_gene: TRBJ2-2; len: 16; v_gene: TRBV7-9; CDR3aa: CASSFPRTGNTGELFF
j_gene: TRBJ2-3; len: 14; v_gene: TRBV30; CDR3aa: CAWKRRQSTDTQYF
j_gene: TRBJ2-7; len: 14; v_gene: TRBV2; CDR3aa: CATKDGTSGTEQYF
j_gene: TRBJ2-1; len: 17; v_gene: TRBV28; CDR3aa: CASRGLAGLASYNEQFF
j_gene: TRBJ1-1; len: 15; v_gene: TRBV9; CDR3aa: CASSVEGRGGTEAFF
j_gene: TRBJ2-7; len: 15; v_gene: TRBV7-3; CDR3aa: CASSLTRDPGSVRYF
j_gene: TRBJ2-1; len: 15; v_gene: TRBV30; CDR3aa: CAWSPGGPGYNEQFF
j_gene: TRBJ1-4; len: 16; v_gene: TRBV5-6; CDR3aa: CASSFGGLLMNEKLFF
j_gene: TRBJ2-7; len: 18; v_gene: TRBV7-2; CDR3aa: CASSPSYTRGLESYEQYF
j_gene: TRBJ2-7; len: 15; v_gene: TRBV27; CDR3aa: CASSPTVGGRYEQYF
j_gene: TRBJ2-5; len: 14; v_gene: TRBV6-5; CDR3aa: CASSPKTGGETQYF
j_gene: TRBJ1-1; len: 14; v_gene: TRBV2; CDR3aa: CASTKSAMNTEAFF
j_gene: TRBJ2-3; len: 10; v_gene: TRBV30; CDR3aa: CAGHTDTQYF
j_gene: TRBJ2-1; len: 11; v_gene: TRBV5-4; CDR3aa: CASSLTREQFF
j_gene: TRBJ2-1; len: 19; v_gene: TRBV15; CDR3aa: CATSRVFGLAGGPSGEQFF
j_gene: TRBJ1-1; len: 12; v_gene: TRBV7-9; CDR3aa: CASSLANIEAFF
j_gene: TRBJ1-2; len: 13; v_gene: TRBV5-4; CDR3aa: CASSPGTSFGYTF
j_gene: TRBJ1-4; len: 14; v_gene: TRBV6-5; CDR3aa: CASSPGGTGEKLFF